These 30 T cell receptor beta chains were sequenced from one sample in a study of human T cells and chemical hapten exposure. TCRdb re-analysed the RACE reads in MiXCR, keeping a single row per CDR3 protein. Among around 200,000 distinct CDR3 sequences, around 25% were seen once, and the ten largest hold around 2.5%. Sample time point: patch test 3, about 24 weeks after DPC sensitization. The sample's treatment: therapeutic diphenylcyclopropenone sensitization with weekly scalp DPC. Sequencing was performed on whole blood, taken in connection with sensitization to the hapten diphenylcyclopropenone (DPC). Source of these receptors: a woman aged 40 to 49 with alopecia areata. Some clones in this sample may be carry-over from other donors' samples.

This rearrangement joins TRBV20-1 to TRBJ2-2; 8 bases match TRBD2. This CDR3 spans 15 amino acids. With 5 bases clipped from V and 5 bases from J, the junction kept 10 bases outside the gene matches. Per the germline V gene, CDR1 is DFQATT and CDR2 is SNEGSKA (reference sequence). The CDR3 DNA reads as TGCAGTGCTCAAAGGGGTAGCGGGGTAACCGGGGAGCTGTTTTTT. Its translation: CSAQRGSGVTGELFF.

The genes are TRBV7-9 and TRBJ2-1; perhaps TRBD2 as D (5 bases). In germline, CDR1 is SEHNR, CDR2 FQNEAQ (reference sequence). The CDR3 sequence is 12 residues long. The V and J ends lost 5 bases and 10 bases respectively, with 12 bases between them. The CDR3 sequence: CASSALAPEQFF. CDR3 coding DNA: TGTGCCAGCAGCGCCCTAGCTCCCGAGCAGTTCTTC. The whole variable domain, remainder taken from reference TRBV7-9 and TRBJ2-1, is DTGVSQNPRHKITKRGQNVTFRCDPISEHNRLYWYRQTLGQGPEFLTYFQNEAQLEKSRLLSDRFSAERPKGSFSTLEIQRTEQGDSAMYLCASSALAPEQFFGPGTRLTVL.

The chain couples TRBV9 to TRBJ2-7; 8 positions agree with TRBD2. Looked up from germline, CDR1 is SGDLS and CDR2 is YYNGEE. CDR3 size: 17 residues. Germline trimming cut 0 bases from V and 3 bases from J; bases unmatched to any gene: 11. In DNA, the CDR3 is TGTGCCAGCAGCGTAGGAATTAGCGGGGCCTATCACTACGAGCAGTACTTC. This translates into CASSVGISGAYHYEQYF.

This sequence joins TRBV9 and TRBJ1-2; D unclear. V dropped 0 bases and J dropped 4 bases, with 7 bases sitting between them. The V gene's germline CDR1 is SGDLS and CDR2 YYNGEE. The CDR3 is 13 residues long. The CDR3 sequence: CASSVDGSYGYTF. In DNA, the CDR3 is TGTGCCAGCAGCGTAGACGGCAGCTATGGCTACACCTTC. Combining the CDR3 with reference TRBV9 and TRBJ1-2 gives the whole variable domain DSGVTQTPKHLITATGQRVTLRCSPRSGDLSVYWYQQSLDQGLQFLIQYYNGEERAKGNILERFSAQQFPDLHSELNLSSLELGDSALYFCASSVDGSYGYTFGSGTRLTVV.

This chain uses TRBV27 with TRBJ2-3, with D uncertain. CDR1 is MNHEY and CDR2 is SMNVEV in the germline V gene (reference sequence). CDR3 length: 13 residues. V shed 6 bases and J shed 0 bases, with 7 bases lying between them. The CDR3 DNA is TGTGCCAGCAGGACCTCTAGCACAGATACGCAGTATTTT. Protein sequence: CASRTSSTDTQYF.

The V and J genes are TRBV29-1 and TRBJ1-6; 7 positions match TRBD1. The CDR3 extends over 13 amino acids. Germline loops: CDR1 SQVTM, CDR2 ANQGSEA. V lost 7 bases to trimming and J lost 7 bases; unmatched junction nucleotides: 7. As DNA, the CDR3 is TGCAGCGCCCGGGACAGTCCGAATTCACCCCTCCACTTT. Amino acids: CSARDSPNSPLHF. The complete variable domain, with remaining parts taken from reference TRBV29-1 and TRBJ1-6, reads SAVISQKPSRDICQRGTSLTIQCQVDSQVTMMFWYRQQPGQSLTLIATANQGSEATYESGFVIDKFPISRPNLTFSTLTVSNMSPEDSSIYLCSARDSPNSPLHFGNGTRLTVT.

The chain is built from TRBV29-1 and TRBJ1-2; D might be TRBD1 (5 bases). The V end lost 0 bases, the J end lost 1 base, and 15 bases lay between the germline ends. This CDR3 spans 16 amino acids. CDR1 is SQVTM, CDR2 ANQGSEA, per germline. The CDR3 DNA reads TGCAGCGTTGAAGATGGGACGAGGCGGGTTAACTATGGCTACACCTTC. Translating it yields CSVEDGTRRVNYGYTF.

This sequence joins TRBV6-5 and TRBJ2-3; 10 positions agree with TRBD1. This CDR3 spans 13 amino acids. V was pared by 10 bases and J by 3 bases, with 4 bases of the junction left unmatched. The germline V gene encodes CDR1 MNHEY and CDR2 SVGAGI. The CDR3 nucleotides are TGTGCCACCGCGGACAGGGGGACAGATACGCAGTATTTT. Its translation is CATADRGTDTQYF.

This chain connects TRBV5-6 to TRBJ2-3, with TRBD2 identical over 10 bases. Trimming took 0 bases from V and 3 from J; bases not matched to a gene: 7. The CDR3 length is 17 residues. Germline-derived CDR1 and CDR2 are SGHDT and YYEEEE. The DNA of the CDR3 is TGTGCCAGCAGCTTGGTTGTAGCGGGAGGCGGGACAGATACGCAGTATTTT. It is translated as CASSLVVAGGGTDTQYF.

The chain joins TRBV28 to TRBJ2-5; 9 nucleotides line up with TRBD1. Germline V lookup: CDR1 MDHEN, CDR2 SYDVKM. This CDR3 has 16 residues. Trimming removed 6 bases from V and 5 bases from J; junction bases left unmatched: 13. The CDR3 region is CASSRPGTGSAETQYF. As DNA, the CDR3 is TGTGCCAGCAGCCGTCCCGGGACAGGGTCGGCGGAGACCCAGTACTTC.

This clonotype was observed a few times. The chain uses TRBV7-6 and TRBJ2-7; 12 bases are shared with TRBD2. Germline CDR1 is SGHVS and CDR2 is FNYEAQ. This CDR3 comprises 15 residues. V shed 5 bases and J 6 bases; nucleotides not matched to a gene: 8. The CDR3 bases are TGTGCCAGCAGCCCCGGGACTAGCGGGCAGGGCGAGCAGTACTTC. Translated: CASSPGTSGQGEQYF.

V gene TRBV5-1 combines with J gene TRBJ2-3; 8 nucleotides align to TRBD2. Trimming removed 0 bases from V and 1 base from J; junction bases left unmatched: 4. The germline V gene encodes CDR1 SGHRS and CDR2 YFSETQ. The CDR3 contains 16 residues. The CDR3, as DNA: TGCGCCAGCAGCTTGGCGGGTAGCGGGGGCACAGATACGCAGTATTTT. This codes for CASSLAGSGGTDTQYF.

The V and J genes are TRBV3-1 and TRBJ2-5, with TRBD1 identical over 8 bases. Trimming removed 4 bases from V and 5 bases from J; junction bases left unmatched: 9. Germline CDR1 is LGHDT and CDR2 is YNNKEL (reference sequence). The CDR3 has 15 amino acids. CDR3 bases: TGTGCCAGCAGCCCCTGGACAGGGACACTGGAGACCCAGTACTTC. Residues: CASSPWTGTLETQYF.

This clonotype has just a few counts. V gene TRBV5-1 combines with J gene TRBJ2-7, with D perhaps matching TRBD2 (6 bases). V shed 4 bases and J shed 2 bases, with 16 bases lying between them. Germline V gene data show CDR1 as SGHRS and CDR2 as YFSETQ. This CDR3 region has 15 residues. The CDR3 DNA follows: TGCGCCAGCAGCACAGGAGGTAGCGGAACCTACGAGCAGTACTTC. It encodes CASSTGGSGTYEQYF.

The chain recombines TRBV7-9 with TRBJ1-1; no definite D call. V lost 2 bases and J lost 2, with 12 bases in between. The length of the CDR3 is 15 residues. Germline V gene sequence: CDR1 SEHNR, CDR2 FQNEAQ (reference sequence). The CDR3 DNA follows: TGTGCCAGCAGCTTACTTTCTGCTTTCAACACTGAAGCTTTCTTT. It is translated as CASSLLSAFNTEAFF.

This clonotype was counted a few times. The chain links TRBV6-5 to TRBJ1-2; D is unclear. The CDR3 extends over 13 amino acids. Trimming shortened V by 6 bases and J by 8 bases, and 16 bases separated the two germline ends. Germline loops: CDR1 MNHEY, CDR2 SVGAGI. This chain's CDR3 is CASRAYSPGGYTF. Written as DNA, the CDR3 is TGTGCCAGCAGGGCCTATAGTCCAGGAGGCTACACCTTC.

This clonotype occurred a few times. This chain links TRBV10-3 with TRBJ2-3; 8 bases are shared with TRBD1. This CDR3 spans 15 amino acids. CDR1 and CDR2 from the germline V gene are ENHRY and SYGVKD. V dropped 6 bases and J dropped 4; count of bases not matched to a gene: 9. DNA of the CDR3: TGTGCCATCAGAAGCGGACAGGGAAGCGCAGATACGCAGTATTTT. This codes for CAIRSGQGSADTQYF.

The chain recombines TRBV11-2 with TRBJ2-5; perhaps TRBD2 as D (5 bases). Deletions cut 5 bases from V and 6 bases from J, with 13 bases between. This CDR3 contains 13 residues. CDR1 and CDR2 from the germline V gene are SGHAT and FQNNGV. CDR3 sequence (DNA): TGTGCCAGCAGCCCCTATGGAGGAAAGACCCAGTACTTC. Protein: CASSPYGGKTQYF.

This rearrangement joins TRBV2 to TRBJ2-5; no definite D call. V shed 1 base and J shed 4 bases, with 7 bases lying between them. The CDR3 loop spans 13 amino acids. Germline lookup yields CDR1 SNHLY and CDR2 FYNNEI. As DNA, the CDR3 is TGTGCCAGCAGTGAAGGTAGTCGAGAGACCCAGTACTTC. Translation gives CASSEGSRETQYF.

J is TRBJ2-7 and V is TRBV6-1; D is ambiguous. The CDR3 length is 11 residues. Germline V gives CDR1 MNHNS, CDR2 SASEGT. V lost 8 bases and J 4 bases, leaving 9 bases between the germline ends. CDR3 loop: CASSKGYEQYF. As DNA, the CDR3 is TGTGCCAGCTCTAAGGGATACGAGCAGTACTTC.

In DNA form, the CDR3 reads TGTGCCAGCAGCCTCGGGATTGAAGCTTTCTTT. It translates to CASSLGIEAFF. The chain employs TRBV3-1 and TRBJ1-1; no clear D gene. Trimming stripped 4 bases from V and 7 bases from J, with 7 bases between. The CDR3 totals 11 residues. Germline CDR1 reads LGHDT; CDR2 reads YNNKEL (reference sequence). Together with reference TRBV3-1 and TRBJ1-1, the CDR3 gives the full variable domain: DTAVSQTPKYLVTQMGNDKSIKCEQNLGHDTMYWYKQDSKKFLKIMFSYNNKELIINETVPNRFSPKSPDKAHLNLHINSLELGDSAVYFCASSLGIEAFFGQGTRLTVV.

This clonotype was recorded a few times. The chain employs TRBV29-1 and TRBJ2-5; unclear D gene. V was cut by 1 base and J by 2 bases, with 11 bases left in between. The CDR3 spans 14 residues. Germline V gene data show CDR1 as SQVTM and CDR2 as ANQGSEA. As DNA, the CDR3 is TGCAGCGTTGAAGGGGATGTTCGACAAGAGACCCAGTACTTC. Its protein is CSVEGDVRQETQYF.

This chain links TRBV9 with TRBJ1-5, with TRBD1 as a possible D gene (5 bases). The V gene's germline CDR1 is SGDLS and CDR2 YYNGEE. Trimming took 3 bases from V and 7 from J, leaving 14 bases between them. The CDR3 spans 14 residues. The CDR3 sequence: CASSAGGSGQPQHF. The DNA for the CDR3 is TGTGCCAGCAGCGCCGGGGGGTCGGGGCAGCCCCAGCATTTT.

This clonotype was seen a few times. CDR3 residues: CASSQESMGPGNTIYF. The CDR3 DNA reads as TGCGCCAGCAGCCAAGAGTCGATGGGGCCTGGAAACACCATATATTTT. V is TRBV4-1 and J is TRBJ1-3; perhaps TRBD1 as D (5 bases). CDR1 MGHRA and CDR2 YSYEKL come from the germline V gene. With 0 bases removed from V and 2 bases from J, the gap between germline ends came to 11 bases. The CDR3 contains 16 residues.

The V gene is TRBV7-6, the J gene TRBJ1-1; D might be TRBD1 (6 bases). The germline V gene encodes CDR1 SGHVS and CDR2 FNYEAQ. The CDR3 loop spans 15 amino acids. V lost 5 bases and J lost 4, with 17 bases in between. The CDR3 DNA follows: TGTGCCAGCAGCCTTCGACAAGTGGACAGCACTGAAGCTTTCTTT. Encoded protein: CASSLRQVDSTEAFF.

The chain uses TRBV29-1 and TRBJ1-1; TRBD1 matches 8 bases. J lost 13 bases, V lost 7 bases, and 8 bases had no gene match. The CDR3 contains 10 residues. Germline values: CDR1 SQVTM, CDR2 ANQGSEA. CDR3 in amino acids: CSAETGVVFF. In DNA form, the CDR3 reads TGCAGCGCCGAGACAGGGGTTGTTTTCTTT.

The rearrangement joins TRBV2 to TRBJ2-1; possibly TRBD2 for D (5 bases). CDR1 SNHLY and CDR2 FYNNEI come from the germline V gene. The CDR3 contains 15 residues. The V and J ends lost 3 bases and 6 bases respectively, with 15 bases between them. DNA for the CDR3: TGTGCCAGCAGTGAGTCTAGCTGGAGCGGCAATGAGCAGTTCTTC. Translation gives CASSESSWSGNEQFF. Drawing the rest from reference TRBV2 and TRBJ2-1, the complete variable domain is EPEVTQTPSHQVTQMGQEVILRCVPISNHLYFYWYRQILGQKVEFLVSFYNNEISEKSEIFDDQFSVERPDGSNFTLKIRSTKLEDSAMYFCASSESSWSGNEQFFGPGTRLTVL.

This clonotype was observed a handful of times. The chain recombines TRBV5-5 with TRBJ2-7, with 8 positions matching TRBD1. CDR3 length equals 15 residues. In germline, CDR1 is SGHKS, CDR2 YYEKEE (reference sequence). The J segment lost 0 bases and the V segment lost 3 bases, leaving 5 bases of the junction unmatched. The CDR3 DNA reads as TGTGCCAGCAGCTGGGGACAGGAGCACTCCTACGAGCAGTACTTC. Translation gives CASSWGQEHSYEQYF.

This clonotype appeared many times. The V and J genes are TRBV29-1 and TRBJ2-4; weak D call: TRBD1 (5 bases). CDR3 length: 13 residues. V shed 4 bases and J shed 7 bases, with 14 bases lying between them. Germline V gene sequence: CDR1 SQVTM, CDR2 ANQGSEA. The CDR3 bases are TGCAGCGTTGGCGGCAGGGCCTTTAACATTCAGTACTTC. Encoded protein: CSVGGRAFNIQYF.

This clonotype came up many times. The V and J genes are TRBV5-1 and TRBJ2-6, with D maybe TRBD1 (6 bases). V lost 0 bases and J lost 4, with 8 bases in between. The CDR3 is made up of 15 amino acids. The germline V gene has CDR1 SGHRS and CDR2 YFSETQ. CDR3 nucleotide sequence: TGCGCCAGCAGCTTGGAGGGGGTAGGGGCCAACGTCCTGACTTTC. Translation: CASSLEGVGANVLTF.